Listed below are T cell receptor beta chains from one sample, sequenced in a study of blood T cell repertoires in COVID-19. Sequencing was performed with immunoSEQ multiplex PCR; in TCRdb, only in-frame clones are kept and a portion is missing. The table records about 200,000 clones, roughly 90% of them present only once. The sample comprised peripheral blood. The receptor set was obtained from a man aged 55 to 70 who had recovered from COVID-19. Each CDR3 is given with its conserved first and last residue. For some rows the clone size is stated as once, few or many, or as a class when expanded; others skip it.

j_call	clone_size	v_call	cdr3_aa
TRBJ2-1	NA	TRBV28	CASSEAGGRNEQFF
TRBJ2-4	NA	TRBV3-1/TRBV3-2	CASSRQLAGGSSKNIQYF
TRBJ2-7	NA	TRBV6-5	CASRGARGLYEQYF
TRBJ2-7	NA	TRBV5-6	CASSLLFSGSRTYEQYF
TRBJ2-3	NA	TRBV12-3/TRBV12-4	CASSLFGDTQYF
TRBJ2-3	NA	TRBV29-1	CSEGQGARTDTQYF
TRBJ1-2	once	TRBV19	CASSPVRGSYGYTF
TRBJ2-5	NA	TRBV2	CASSASLAGGRETQYF
TRBJ2-6	NA	TRBV6-5	CASSPQGKGANVLTF
TRBJ1-6	NA	TRBV7-8	CASSLNRGVTLHF
TRBJ2-1	NA	TRBV11-2	CASSARLAGGLGNEQFF
TRBJ2-7	NA	TRBV13	CASSSTGIEQYF
TRBJ1-1	NA	TRBV19	CASSVGGTGPTEAFF
TRBJ1-2	NA	TRBV18	CASSRTGDYGYTF
TRBJ2-2	NA	TRBV7-3	CASSLRQGHTGELFF
TRBJ1-5	NA	TRBV6-2/TRBV6-3	CASSFTSTGSGNQPQHF
TRBJ1-1	NA	TRBV19	CASSPRTGVNTEAFF
TRBJ2-7	NA	TRBV24-1	CATSDLRQGLGPYEQYF
TRBJ2-5	NA	TRBV3-1/TRBV3-2	CASSQLVAARPQETQYF
TRBJ2-7	NA	TRBV6-2/TRBV6-3	CASSYSGGRNEQYF
TRBJ2-7	NA	TRBV27	CASSYRGPVYEQYF
TRBJ2-5	NA	TRBV4-1	CASSLLAGGETQYF
TRBJ1-3	once	TRBV3-1/TRBV3-2	CASRLQGTGNTIYF
TRBJ2-7	NA	TRBV4-3	CASSQGGWGTGIGPKTYEQYF
TRBJ1-1	NA	TRBV13	CASSSETGEVNTEAFF
TRBJ2-2	NA	TRBV7-3	CASSLTSGTNTGELFF
TRBJ1-4	NA	TRBV5-6	CASSLAYREKLFF
TRBJ1-6	NA	TRBV6-5	CASSLSGTGGSPLHF
TRBJ2-2	NA	TRBV30	CAWSRTAAAGELFF
TRBJ1-2	NA	TRBV7-3	CASSKAGGSGYTF
TRBJ1-3	NA	TRBV2	CASRLRGAGNTIYF
TRBJ2-3	NA	TRBV9	CASSSIAGGKVLSTDTQYF
TRBJ1-2	NA	TRBV2	CASSDQGANYGYTF
TRBJ2-3	NA	TRBV14	CASSLLTSSTDTQYF
TRBJ2-1	NA	TRBV11-2	CASSPRQGTYNEQFF
TRBJ2-5	NA	TRBV19	CASSIFPGVDQETQYF
TRBJ2-5	NA	TRBV30	CAWRPIPRTGDKETQYF
TRBJ2-1	NA	TRBV5-1	CASSLTSGSLLDWNNEQFF
TRBJ1-2	NA	TRBV28	CASRPRDRALYGYTF
TRBJ2-1	NA	TRBV5-1	CASSLASSYNEQFF
TRBJ1-4	NA	TRBV18	CASSPLAGTNEKLFF
TRBJ2-1	NA	TRBV4-2	CASSQGGLEKFF